This T cell receptor (beta chain) was identified during a study of long-term antiretroviral therapy in people with HIV. General study results and limits: Clones that had undergone expansion before ART dominated the repertoire at all time points.

Trimming took off 0 bases at V and 0 bases at J, with 16 bases between the two ends. The CDR3 is 18 residues long. Germline assignment: CDR1 SGHNT and CDR2 YYREEE (reference sequence). Version v3.0 of the immunoSEQ assay was performed at survey level. Sequencing used immunoSEQ multiplex PCR; TCRdb keeps in-frame clones, though not all of them. Of some 9,700 clones listed, 80% to 90% are singletons. For this clone: What it binds is not known.

This sequence originates from a man aged 40-49 years with HIV. Here the sequenced sample was unsorted PBMCs, taken 0.7 years after starting antiretroviral therapy. This chain connects TRBV5-4 to TRBJ2-1; D gene ambiguous. DNA for the CDR3: TGTGCCAGCAGCTTGGGGCGGCTTAGTTTCGTCTCCTACAATGAGCAGTTCTTC. This translates into CASSLGRLSFVSYNEQFF.